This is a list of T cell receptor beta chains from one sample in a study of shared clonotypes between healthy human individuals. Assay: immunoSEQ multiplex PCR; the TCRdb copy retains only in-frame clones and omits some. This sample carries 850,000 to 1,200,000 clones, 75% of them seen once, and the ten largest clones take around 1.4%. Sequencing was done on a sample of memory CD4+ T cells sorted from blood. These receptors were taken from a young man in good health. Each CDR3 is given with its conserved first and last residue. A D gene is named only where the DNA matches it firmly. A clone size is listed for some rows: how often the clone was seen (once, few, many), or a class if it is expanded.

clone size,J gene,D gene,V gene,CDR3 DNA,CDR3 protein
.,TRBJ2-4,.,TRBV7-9,TGTGCCAGCAGCTTATCACTCCAAAACATTCAGTACTTC,CASSLSLQNIQYF
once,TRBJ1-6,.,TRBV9,TGTGCCAGCACCCCCGGCAGGGAGAATTCACCCCTCCACTTT,CASTPGRENSPLHF
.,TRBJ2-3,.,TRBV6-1,TGTGCCAGCAGTGCTTCGCGGAGGACAGATACGCAGTATTTT,CASSASRRTDTQYF
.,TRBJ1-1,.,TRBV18,TGTGCCAGCTCACCGGGCGTGGTGAACACTGAAGCTTTCTTT,CASSPGVVNTEAFF
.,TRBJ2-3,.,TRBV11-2,TGTGCCAGCAGCTTAGGTTATCAGCCAAGTTCAGATACGCAGTATTTT,CASSLGYQPSSDTQYF
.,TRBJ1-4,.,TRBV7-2,TGTGCCAGCAGCTCACGTAACGGGGAAAAACTGTTTTTT,CASSSRNGEKLFF
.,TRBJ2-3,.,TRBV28,TGTGCCAGCAGGCCCGGGGGGCCCCTGATCACAGATACGCAGTATTTT,CASRPGGPLITDTQYF
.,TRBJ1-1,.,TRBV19,TGTGCCAGTAGTATAGTACCAGGGGACACTGAAGCTTTCTTT,CASSIVPGDTEAFF
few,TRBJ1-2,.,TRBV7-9,TGTGCCAGCGCCCTTTTGGGGGATGACTATGGCTACACCTTC,CASALLGDDYGYTF
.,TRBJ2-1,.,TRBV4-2,TGTGCCAGCAGCCTAAGCGCGGGAATAGACCGGATGTATGAGCAGTTCTTC,CASSLSAGIDRMYEQFF
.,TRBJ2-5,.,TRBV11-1,TGTGCCAGCAGCTTAGCAGCGGTCGGGACGGGACAGACCCAGTACTTC,CASSLAAVGTGQTQYF
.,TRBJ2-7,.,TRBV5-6,TGTGCCAGCAGCTTCGTGAGCTCCTACGAGCAGTACTTC,CASSFVSSYEQYF
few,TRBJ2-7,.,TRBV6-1,TGTGCCAGCAGTGTCTCGGGACGGACGTACTTC,CASSVSGRTYF
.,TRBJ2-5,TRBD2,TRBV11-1,TGTGCCAGCAGCGTTACCGGGGGGGCAGAGACCCAGTACTTC,CASSVTGGAETQYF
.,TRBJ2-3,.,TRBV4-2,TGTGCCAGCAGCTACCCCCTGAGGGGGACTCGCCCAGATACGCAGTATTTT,CASSYPLRGTRPDTQYF
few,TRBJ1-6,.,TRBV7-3,TGTGCCAGCAGCCCGGCCGGGGGGTCACCCCTCCACTTT,CASSPAGGSPLHF
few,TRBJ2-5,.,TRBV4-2,TGTGCCAGCACAGGAGGGGCGGGAGAGACCCAGTACTTC,CASTGGAGETQYF
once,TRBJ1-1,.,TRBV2,TGTGCCAGCAGGGAGGAGGCGAACACTGAAGCTTTCTTT,CASREEANTEAFF
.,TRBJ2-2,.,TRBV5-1,TGCGCCAGACGGGCCGCTGGGGAGTTCACCGGGGAGCTGTTTTTT,CARRAAGEFTGELFF
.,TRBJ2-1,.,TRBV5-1,TGCGCCAGCAGCCTAACAAACTCAAACAATGAGCAGTTCTTC,CASSLTNSNNEQFF
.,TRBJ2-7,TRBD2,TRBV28,TGTGCCAGCAGTTTACTAGCGGGAGGAGACTACGAGCAGTACTTC,CASSLLAGGDYEQYF
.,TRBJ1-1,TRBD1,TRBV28,TGTGCCAGCAGAATCAGGGGGATGAACACTGAAGCTTTCTTT,CASRIRGMNTEAFF
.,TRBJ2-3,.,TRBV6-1,TGTGCCAGCAGTGAATTGCCAGCCACAGATACGCAGTATTTT,CASSELPATDTQYF
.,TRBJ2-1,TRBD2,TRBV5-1,TGCGCCAGCAGCGGGTTAGGTGGGAGGGAGAATGAGCAGTTCTTC,CASSGLGGRENEQFF
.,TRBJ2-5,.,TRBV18,TGTGCCAGCTCACATCAAGAGACCCAGTACTTC,CASSHQETQYF
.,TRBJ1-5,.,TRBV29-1,TGCAGCGTTTTGACCGACAGCCCCAATCAGCCCCAGCATTTT,CSVLTDSPNQPQHF
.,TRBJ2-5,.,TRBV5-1,TGCGCCAGCAGCTTGGGACTAGGTAAAGAGACCCAGTACTTC,CASSLGLGKETQYF
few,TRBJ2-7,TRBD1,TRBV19,TGTGCCAGTAGTATGGTACAGGGGGCGAGCGAGCAGTACTTC,CASSMVQGASEQYF
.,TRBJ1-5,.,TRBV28,TGTGCCAGCAGTTTTCAGTTAGGCGGCAATCAGCCCCAGCATTTT,CASSFQLGGNQPQHF
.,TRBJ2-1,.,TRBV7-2,TGTGCCAGCAGCTTAGTCGGCCTAAACAATGAGCAGTTCTTC,CASSLVGLNNEQFF
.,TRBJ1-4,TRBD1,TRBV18,TGTGCCAGCTCACAGGGACAGGGATATGAAAAACTGTTTTTT,CASSQGQGYEKLFF
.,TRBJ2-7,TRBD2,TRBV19,TGTGCCAGTAGTACTTTTCGGGAGGGGAGCTACGAGCAGTACTTC,CASSTFREGSYEQYF
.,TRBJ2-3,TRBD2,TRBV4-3,TGCGCCAGCAGCCGAGTAGCGGGAAGCACAGATACGCAGTATTTT,CASSRVAGSTDTQYF
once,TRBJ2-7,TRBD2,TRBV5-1,TGCGCCAGCAGCACGGGACTAGCGGGACGGAACGAGCAGTACTTC,CASSTGLAGRNEQYF
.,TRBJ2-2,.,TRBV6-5,TGTGCCAGCACCCGGGGTCCTGCCTTTGCCGGGGAGCTGTTTTTT,CASTRGPAFAGELFF
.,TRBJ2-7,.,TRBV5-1,TGCGCCAGCAGCCCGGGCGCCTACGAGCAGTACTTC,CASSPGAYEQYF
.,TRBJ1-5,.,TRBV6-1,TGTGCCAGCAGTGAACGTGCAGCGATTGGGCCCCAGCATTTT,CASSERAAIGPQHF
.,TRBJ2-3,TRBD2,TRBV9,TGTGCCAGCAGCGTAGCCACTAGCGGGGGGACAGATACGCAGTATTTT,CASSVATSGGTDTQYF
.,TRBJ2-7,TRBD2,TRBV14,TGTGCCAGCAGCCAACCACCGGGACTAGCGGGAGAAGATATAATCTACGAGCAGTACTTC,CASSQPPGLAGEDIIYEQYF
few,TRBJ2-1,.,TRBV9,TGTGCCAGCAGCGTACTATCCAATGAGCAGTTCTTC,CASSVLSNEQFF
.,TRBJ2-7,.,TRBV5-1,TGCGCCAGCAGACGGGCAACAGGCCCCTACGAGCAGTACTTC,CASRRATGPYEQYF
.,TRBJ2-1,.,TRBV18,TGTGCCAGCTCACCAGAAAGCTCCTACAATGAGCAGTTCTTC,CASSPESSYNEQFF
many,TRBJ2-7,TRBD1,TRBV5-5,TGTGCCAGCAGCGCCGGGACAGCTAACCTCTACGAGCAGTACTTC,CASSAGTANLYEQYF
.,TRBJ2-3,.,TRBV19,TGTGCCAGTAGTATGGTGGTTAGCACAGATACGCAGTATTTT,CASSMVVSTDTQYF
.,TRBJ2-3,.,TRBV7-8,TGTGCCAGCAGCTTAGAGACAGGCCGCACAGATACGCAGTATTTT,CASSLETGRTDTQYF
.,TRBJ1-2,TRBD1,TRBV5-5,TGTGCCAGCAGATCACAGAGACAGGGACTCTATGGCTACACCTTC,CASRSQRQGLYGYTF
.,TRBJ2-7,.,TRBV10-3,TGTGCCATCAGTGAAGCTGGGGGACCTGCCTACGAGCAGTACTTC,CAISEAGGPAYEQYF
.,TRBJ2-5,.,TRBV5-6,TGTGCCAGCAGCTTGGGGCAGGGGGAGACCCAGTACTTC,CASSLGQGETQYF
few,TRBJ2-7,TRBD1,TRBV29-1,TGCAGCGTTAGAACCGGGACAGGGGTAGACGAGCAGTACTTC,CSVRTGTGVDEQYF
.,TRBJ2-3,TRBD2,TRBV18,TGTGCCAGCTCACCGTCTTATGGGGGGGTTACAGATACGCAGTATTTT,CASSPSYGGVTDTQYF
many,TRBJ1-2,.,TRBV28,TGTGCCAGCAGTCGAACGACTTCTAACTATGGCTACACCTTC,CASSRTTSNYGYTF
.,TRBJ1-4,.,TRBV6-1,TGTGCCAGCATTAGAGACAGGCTCGGTGAAAAACTGTTTTTT,CASIRDRLGEKLFF